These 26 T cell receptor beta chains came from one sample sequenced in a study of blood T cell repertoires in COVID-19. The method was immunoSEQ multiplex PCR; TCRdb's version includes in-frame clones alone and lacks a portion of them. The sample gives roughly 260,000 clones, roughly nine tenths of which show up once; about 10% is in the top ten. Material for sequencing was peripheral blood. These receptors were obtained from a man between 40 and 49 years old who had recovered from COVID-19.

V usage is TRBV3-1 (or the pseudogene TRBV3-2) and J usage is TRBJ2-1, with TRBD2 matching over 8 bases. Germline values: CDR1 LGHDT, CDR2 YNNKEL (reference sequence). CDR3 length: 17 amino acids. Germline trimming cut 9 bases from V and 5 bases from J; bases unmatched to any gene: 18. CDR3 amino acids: CARSTLVRAGADNEQFF. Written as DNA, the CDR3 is TGTGCCAGGAGCACTCTCGTTAGAGCGGGGGCGGACAATGAGCAGTTCTTC.

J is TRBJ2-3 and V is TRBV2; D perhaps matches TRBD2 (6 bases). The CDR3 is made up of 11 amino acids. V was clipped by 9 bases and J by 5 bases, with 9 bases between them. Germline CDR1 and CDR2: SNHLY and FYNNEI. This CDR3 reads CASRAGDTQYF. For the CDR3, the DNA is TGTGCCAGTAGAGCGGGAGATACGCAGTATTTT.

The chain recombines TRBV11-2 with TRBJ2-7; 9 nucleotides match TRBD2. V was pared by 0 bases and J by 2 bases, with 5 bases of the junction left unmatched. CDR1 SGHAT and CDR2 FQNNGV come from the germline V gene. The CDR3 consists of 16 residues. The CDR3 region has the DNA TGTGCCAGCAGCTTAGATCTTGGCGGGGGGGCCTACGAGCAGTACTTC. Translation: CASSLDLGGGAYEQYF.

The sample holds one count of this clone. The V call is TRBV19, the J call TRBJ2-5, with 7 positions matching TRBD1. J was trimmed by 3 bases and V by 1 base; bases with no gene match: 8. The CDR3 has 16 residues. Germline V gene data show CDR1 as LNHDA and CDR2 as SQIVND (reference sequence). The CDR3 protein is CASSIGQGGREETQYF. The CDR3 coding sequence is TGTGCCAGTAGTATAGGACAGGGCGGAAGGGAAGAGACCCAGTACTTC.

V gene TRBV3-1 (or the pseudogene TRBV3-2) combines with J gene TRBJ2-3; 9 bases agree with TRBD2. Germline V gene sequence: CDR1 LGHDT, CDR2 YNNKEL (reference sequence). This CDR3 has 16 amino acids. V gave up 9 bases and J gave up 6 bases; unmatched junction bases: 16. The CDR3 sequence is CARSVGGGVSGDTQYF. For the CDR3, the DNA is TGTGCCAGGTCCGTTGGCGGGGGGGTCAGCGGGGATACGCAGTATTTT.

The CDR3 nucleotides read TGTGCCAGCAGCAAAGCGGGACAGGGGATCGATGAGCAGTTCTTC. This translates into CASSKAGQGIDEQFF. The chain carries TRBV6-4 and TRBJ2-1; 10 bases map to TRBD1. This CDR3 comprises 15 residues. CDR1 MRHNA and CDR2 SNTAGT come from the germline V gene. V gave up 6 bases and J gave up 8 bases; unmatched junction bases: 10.

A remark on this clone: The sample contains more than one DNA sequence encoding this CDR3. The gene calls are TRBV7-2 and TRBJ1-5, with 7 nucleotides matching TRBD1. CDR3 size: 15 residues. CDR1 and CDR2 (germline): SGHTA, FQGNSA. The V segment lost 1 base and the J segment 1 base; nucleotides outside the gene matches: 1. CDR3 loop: CASSLVQGSNQPQHF. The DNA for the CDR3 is TGTGCCAGCAGCTTAGTACAGGGGAGCAATCAGCCCCAGCATTTT.

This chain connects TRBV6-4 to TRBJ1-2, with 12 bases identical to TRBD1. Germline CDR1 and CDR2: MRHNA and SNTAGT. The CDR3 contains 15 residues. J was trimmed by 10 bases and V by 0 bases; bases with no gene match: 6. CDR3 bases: TGTGCCAGCAGTGACTCCGCGGGACAGGGGGCGGACTACACCTTC. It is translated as CASSDSAGQGADYTF.

This CDR3 is CASSQDPTGPFVSEQFF. In DNA form, the CDR3 reads TGCGCCAGCAGCCAAGATCCGACAGGTCCCTTCGTCAGTGAGCAGTTCTTC. The rearrangement joins TRBV4-3 to TRBJ2-1; D perhaps matches TRBD1 (6 bases). Germline V gives CDR1 LGHNA, CDR2 YSLEER. This CDR3 comprises 17 residues. Trimming shortened V by 0 bases and J by 9 bases, and 21 bases separated the two germline ends.

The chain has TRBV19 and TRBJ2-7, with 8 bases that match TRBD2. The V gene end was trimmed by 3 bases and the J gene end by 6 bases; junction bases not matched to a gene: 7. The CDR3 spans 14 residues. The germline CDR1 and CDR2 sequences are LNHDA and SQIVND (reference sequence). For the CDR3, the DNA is TGTGCCAGTAGTATTTACGGGAGGGCTGGCGAGCAGTACTTC. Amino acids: CASSIYGRAGEQYF. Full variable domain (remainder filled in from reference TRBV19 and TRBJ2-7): DGGITQSPKYLFRKEGQNVTLSCEQNLNHDAMYWYRQDPGQGLRLIYYSQIVNDFQKGDIAEGYSVSREKKESFPLTVTSAQKNPTAFYLCASSIYGRAGEQYFGPGTRLTVT.

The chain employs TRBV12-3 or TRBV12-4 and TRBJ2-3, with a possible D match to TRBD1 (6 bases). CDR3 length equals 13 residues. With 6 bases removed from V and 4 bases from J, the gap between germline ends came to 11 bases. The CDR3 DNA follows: TGTGCCAGCAGCCCGAACAGGGCAGATACGCAGTATTTT. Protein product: CASSPNRADTQYF.

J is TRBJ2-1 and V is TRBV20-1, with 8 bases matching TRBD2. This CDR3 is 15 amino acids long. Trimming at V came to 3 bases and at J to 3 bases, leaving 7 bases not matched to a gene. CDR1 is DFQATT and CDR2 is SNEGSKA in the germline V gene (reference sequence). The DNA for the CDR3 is TGCAGTGCTAGTGGCGGGGGGCAGAACTACAATGAGCAGTTCTTC. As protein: CSASGGGQNYNEQFF.

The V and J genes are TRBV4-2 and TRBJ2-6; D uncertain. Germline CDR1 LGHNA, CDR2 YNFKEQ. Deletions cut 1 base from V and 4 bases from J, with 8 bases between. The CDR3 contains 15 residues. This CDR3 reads CASSQAFSGANVLTF. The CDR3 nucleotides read TGTGCCAGCAGCCAAGCCTTCTCCGGGGCCAACGTCCTGACTTTC.

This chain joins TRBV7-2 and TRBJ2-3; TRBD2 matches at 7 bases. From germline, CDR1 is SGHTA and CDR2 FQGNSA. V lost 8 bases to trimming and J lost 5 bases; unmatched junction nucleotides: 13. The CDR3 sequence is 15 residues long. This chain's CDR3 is CASVLVGGTLDTQYF. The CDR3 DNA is TGTGCCAGCGTCCTCGTCGGGGGGACCTTAGATACGCAGTATTTT.

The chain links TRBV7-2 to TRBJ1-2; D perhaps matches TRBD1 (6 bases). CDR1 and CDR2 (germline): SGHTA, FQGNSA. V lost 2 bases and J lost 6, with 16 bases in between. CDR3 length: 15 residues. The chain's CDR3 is CASSLLRQGPDGYTF. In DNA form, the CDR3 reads TGTGCCAGCAGCTTACTCCGCCAGGGGCCCGATGGCTACACCTTC.

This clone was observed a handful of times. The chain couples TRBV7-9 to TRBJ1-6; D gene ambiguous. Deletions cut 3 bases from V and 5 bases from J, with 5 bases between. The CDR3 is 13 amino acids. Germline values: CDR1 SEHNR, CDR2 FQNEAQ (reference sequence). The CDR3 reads CASSFPDNSPLHF. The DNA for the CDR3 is TGTGCCAGCAGCTTCCCGGATAATTCACCCCTCCACTTT.

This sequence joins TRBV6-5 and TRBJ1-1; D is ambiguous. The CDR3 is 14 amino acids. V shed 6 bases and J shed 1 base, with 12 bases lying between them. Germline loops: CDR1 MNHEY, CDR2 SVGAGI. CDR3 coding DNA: TGTGCCAGCAGCCACAGAAATCCGAACACTGAAGCTTTCTTT. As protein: CASSHRNPNTEAFF.

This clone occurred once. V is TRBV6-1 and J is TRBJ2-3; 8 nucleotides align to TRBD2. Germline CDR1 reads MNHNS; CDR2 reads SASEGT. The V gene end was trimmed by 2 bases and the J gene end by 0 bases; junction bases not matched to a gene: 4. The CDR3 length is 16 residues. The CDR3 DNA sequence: TGTGCCAGCAGTGAACCGACTAGCGCAAGCACAGATACGCAGTATTTT. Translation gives CASSEPTSASTDTQYF.

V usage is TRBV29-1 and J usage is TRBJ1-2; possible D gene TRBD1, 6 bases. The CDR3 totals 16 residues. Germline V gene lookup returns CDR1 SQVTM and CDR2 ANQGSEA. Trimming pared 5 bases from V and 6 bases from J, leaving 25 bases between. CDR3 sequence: CSVKRDTRPFNDGYTF. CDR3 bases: TGCAGCGTTAAAAGGGACACCCGTCCTTTTAATGATGGCTACACCTTC.

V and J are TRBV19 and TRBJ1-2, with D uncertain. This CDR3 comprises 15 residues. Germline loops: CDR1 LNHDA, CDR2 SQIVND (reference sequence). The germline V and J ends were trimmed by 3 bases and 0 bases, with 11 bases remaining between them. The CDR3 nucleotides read TGTGCCAGTAGTATCGAGGGAAATTCTAACTATGGCTACACCTTC. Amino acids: CASSIEGNSNYGYTF.

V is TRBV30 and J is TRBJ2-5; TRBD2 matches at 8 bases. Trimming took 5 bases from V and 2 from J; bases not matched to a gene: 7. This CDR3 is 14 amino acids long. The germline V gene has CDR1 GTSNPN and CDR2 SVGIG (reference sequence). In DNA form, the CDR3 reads TGTGCCTGGGATGTACTAGCGGCTCAAGAGACCCAGTACTTC. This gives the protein CAWDVLAAQETQYF.

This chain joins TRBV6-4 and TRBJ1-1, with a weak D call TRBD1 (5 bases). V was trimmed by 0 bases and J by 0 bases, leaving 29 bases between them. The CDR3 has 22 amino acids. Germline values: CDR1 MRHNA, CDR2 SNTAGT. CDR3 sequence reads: CASSDSGGGKDYKSGMNTEAFF. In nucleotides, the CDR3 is TGTGCCAGCAGTGACTCGGGGGGAGGAAAAGATTATAAATCGGGTATGAACACTGAAGCTTTCTTT.

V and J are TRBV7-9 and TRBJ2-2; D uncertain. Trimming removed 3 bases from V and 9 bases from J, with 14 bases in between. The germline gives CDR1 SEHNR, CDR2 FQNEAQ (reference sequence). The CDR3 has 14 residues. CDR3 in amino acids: CASSFGLTGWELFF. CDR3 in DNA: TGTGCCAGCAGCTTTGGCTTAACCGGGTGGGAGCTGTTTTTT.

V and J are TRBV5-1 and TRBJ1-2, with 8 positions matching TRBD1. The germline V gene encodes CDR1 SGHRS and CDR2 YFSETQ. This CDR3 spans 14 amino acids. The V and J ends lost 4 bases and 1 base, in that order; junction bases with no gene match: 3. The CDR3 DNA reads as TGCGCCAGCAGCACGGGACAGGTTAACTATGGCTACACCTTC. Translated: CASSTGQVNYGYTF.

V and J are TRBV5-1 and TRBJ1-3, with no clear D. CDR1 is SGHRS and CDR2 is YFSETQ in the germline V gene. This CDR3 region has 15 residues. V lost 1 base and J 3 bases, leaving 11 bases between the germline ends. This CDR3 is CASSLNSGSGNTIYF. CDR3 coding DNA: TGCGCCAGCAGCTTGAATTCTGGGAGTGGAAACACCATATATTTT.

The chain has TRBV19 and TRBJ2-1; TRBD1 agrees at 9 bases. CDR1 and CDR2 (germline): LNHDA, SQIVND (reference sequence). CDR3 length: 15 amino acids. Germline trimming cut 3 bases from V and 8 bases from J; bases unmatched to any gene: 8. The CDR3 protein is CASSIRDRAGDEQFF. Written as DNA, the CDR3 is TGTGCCAGTAGTATTCGGGACAGGGCCGGGGATGAGCAGTTCTTC.